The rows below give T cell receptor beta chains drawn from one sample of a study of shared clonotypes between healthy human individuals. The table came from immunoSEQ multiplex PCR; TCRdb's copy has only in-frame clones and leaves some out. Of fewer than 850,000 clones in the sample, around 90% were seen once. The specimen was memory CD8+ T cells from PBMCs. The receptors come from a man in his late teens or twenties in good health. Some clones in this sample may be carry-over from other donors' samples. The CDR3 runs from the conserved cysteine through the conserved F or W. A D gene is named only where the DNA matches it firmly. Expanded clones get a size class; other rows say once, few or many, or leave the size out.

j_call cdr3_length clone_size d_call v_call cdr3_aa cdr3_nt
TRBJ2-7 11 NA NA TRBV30 CAWSWERQQYF TGTGCCTGGAGTTGGGAACGGCAGCAGTACTTC
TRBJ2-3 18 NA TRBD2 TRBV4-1 CASSPREGGTSGRDTQYF TGCGCCAGCAGCCCCAGGGAAGGCGGGACTAGCGGGAGAGATACGCAGTATTTT
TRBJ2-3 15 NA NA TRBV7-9 CASSLGPTRADTQYF TGTGCCAGCAGCTTGGGTCCCACCCGGGCGGATACGCAGTATTTT
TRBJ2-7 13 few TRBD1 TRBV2 CASSDRGTYEQYF TGTGCCAGCAGCGACAGGGGAACCTACGAGCAGTACTTC
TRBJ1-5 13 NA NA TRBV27 CASSLGVWQPQHF TGTGCCAGCAGTTTAGGGGTTTGGCAGCCCCAGCATTTT
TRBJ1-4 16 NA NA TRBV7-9 CASSPPPGATNEKLFF TGTGCCAGCAGCCCCCCACCGGGGGCAACTAATGAAAAACTGTTTTTT
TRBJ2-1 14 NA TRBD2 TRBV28 CASSSGGGSNEQFF TGTGCCAGCAGTTCGGGGGGGGGCTCCAATGAGCAGTTCTTC
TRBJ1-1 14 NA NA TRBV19 CASRPGLWDTEAFF TGTGCCAGTAGACCCGGACTATGGGACACTGAAGCTTTCTTT
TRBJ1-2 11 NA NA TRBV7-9 CASTAPYGYTF TGTGCCAGCACGGCCCCCTATGGCTACACCTTC
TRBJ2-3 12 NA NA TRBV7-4 CASGDLSDTQYF TGTGCCAGCGGTGATCTATCAGATACGCAGTATTTT
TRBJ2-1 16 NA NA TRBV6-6 CASSHLLGGEHNEQFF TGTGCCAGCAGCCACCTCTTAGGGGGAGAGCACAATGAGCAGTTCTTC
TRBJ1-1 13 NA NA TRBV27 CASSSMIRSEAFF TGTGCCAGCAGTTCGATGATCCGGTCCGAAGCTTTCTTT
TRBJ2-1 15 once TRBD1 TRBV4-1 CASSPKTGVYNEQFF TGCGCCAGCAGCCCCAAGACAGGGGTGTACAATGAGCAGTTCTTC
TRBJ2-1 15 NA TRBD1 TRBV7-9 CASSSGQGTYNEQFF TGTGCCAGCAGCTCGGGACAGGGTACCTACAATGAGCAGTTCTTC
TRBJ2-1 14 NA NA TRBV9 CASSVGGVGNEQFF TGTGCCAGCAGCGTAGGTGGGGTCGGCAATGAGCAGTTCTTC
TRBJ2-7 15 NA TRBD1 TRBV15 CATSKDKWTGGEQYF TGTGCCACCAGCAAAGATAAATGGACAGGAGGCGAGCAGTACTTC
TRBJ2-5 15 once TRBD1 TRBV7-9 CASSPPRDRKETQYF TGTGCCAGCAGCCCGCCTAGGGACAGGAAAGAGACCCAGTACTTC
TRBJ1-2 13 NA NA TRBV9 CASSVLGADGYTF TGTGCCAGCAGCGTACTCGGGGCGGATGGCTACACCTTC
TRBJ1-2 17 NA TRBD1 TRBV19 CASSPRTGGKANYGYTF TGTGCCAGTAGTCCGCGGACAGGGGGGAAAGCTAACTATGGCTACACCTTC
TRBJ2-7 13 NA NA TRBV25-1 CASSEAPRYEQYF TGTGCCAGCAGTGAAGCGCCCCGCTACGAGCAGTACTTC
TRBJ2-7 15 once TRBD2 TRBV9 CASSVVGSGIGEQYF TGTGCCAGCAGCGTAGTAGGTAGCGGGATAGGTGAGCAGTACTTC
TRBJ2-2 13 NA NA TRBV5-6 CASSLGASGELFF TGTGCCAGCAGCCTTGGGGCGTCCGGGGAGCTGTTTTTT